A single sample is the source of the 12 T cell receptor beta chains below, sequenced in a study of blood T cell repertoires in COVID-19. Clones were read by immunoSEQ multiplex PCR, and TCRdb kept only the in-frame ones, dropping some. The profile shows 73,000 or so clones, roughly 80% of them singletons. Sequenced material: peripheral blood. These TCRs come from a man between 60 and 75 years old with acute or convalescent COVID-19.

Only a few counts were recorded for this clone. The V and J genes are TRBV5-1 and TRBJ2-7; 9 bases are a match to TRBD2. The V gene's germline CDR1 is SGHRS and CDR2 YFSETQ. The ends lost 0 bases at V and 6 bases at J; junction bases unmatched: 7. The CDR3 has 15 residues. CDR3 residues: CASSLVVAGAVEQYF. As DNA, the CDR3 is TGCGCCAGCAGCTTGGTTGTAGCGGGAGCGGTCGAGCAGTACTTC.

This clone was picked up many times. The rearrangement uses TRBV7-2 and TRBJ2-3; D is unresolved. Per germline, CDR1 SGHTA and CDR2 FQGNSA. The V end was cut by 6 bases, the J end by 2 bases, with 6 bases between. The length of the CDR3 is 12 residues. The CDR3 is CASRPTTDTQYF. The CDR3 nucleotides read TGTGCCAGCAGACCTACCACAGATACGCAGTATTTT.

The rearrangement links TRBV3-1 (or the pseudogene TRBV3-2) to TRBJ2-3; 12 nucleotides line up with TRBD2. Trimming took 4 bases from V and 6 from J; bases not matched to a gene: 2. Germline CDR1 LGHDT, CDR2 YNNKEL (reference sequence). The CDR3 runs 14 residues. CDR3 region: CASSPGTSGDTQYF. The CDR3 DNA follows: TGTGCCAGCAGCCCCGGGACTAGCGGGGATACGCAGTATTTT.

The CDR3 sequence: CASVQGWNSPLHF. CDR3 in DNA: TGTGCTAGTGTTCAGGGGTGGAATTCACCCCTCCACTTT. The V gene is TRBV12-5, the J gene TRBJ1-6; D is perhaps TRBD1 (6 bases). V was clipped by 7 bases and J by 7 bases, with 11 bases between them. Germline CDR1 and CDR2: LGHNT and FRNRAP. The CDR3 is 13 amino acids.

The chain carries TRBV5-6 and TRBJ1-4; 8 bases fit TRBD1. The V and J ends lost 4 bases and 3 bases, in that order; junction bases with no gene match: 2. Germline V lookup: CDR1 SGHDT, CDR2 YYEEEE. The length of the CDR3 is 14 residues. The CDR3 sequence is CASSRTGSNEKLFF. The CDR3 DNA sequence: TGTGCCAGCAGCAGGACAGGGTCTAATGAAAAACTGTTTTTT. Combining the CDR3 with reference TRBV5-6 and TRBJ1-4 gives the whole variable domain DAGVTQSPTHLIKTRGQQVTLRCSPKSGHDTVSWYQQALGQGPQFIFQYYEEEERQRGNFPDRFSGHQFPNYSSELNVNALLLGDSALYLCASSRTGSNEKLFFGSGTQLSVL.

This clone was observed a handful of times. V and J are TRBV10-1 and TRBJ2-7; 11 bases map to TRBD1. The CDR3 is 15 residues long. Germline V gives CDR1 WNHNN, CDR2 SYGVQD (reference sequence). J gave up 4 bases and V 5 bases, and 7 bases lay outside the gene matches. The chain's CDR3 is CASSPTGTGGYEQYF. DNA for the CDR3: TGCGCCAGCAGTCCAACCGGGACAGGGGGGTACGAGCAGTACTTC.

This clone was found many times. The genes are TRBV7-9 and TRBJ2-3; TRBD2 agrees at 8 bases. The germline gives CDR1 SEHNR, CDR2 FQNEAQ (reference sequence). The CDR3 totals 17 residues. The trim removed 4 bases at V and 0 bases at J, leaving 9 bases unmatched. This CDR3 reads CASSSPFGGESTDTQYF. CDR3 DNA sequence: TGTGCCAGCAGCTCCCCGTTCGGGGGGGAGAGCACAGATACGCAGTATTTT.

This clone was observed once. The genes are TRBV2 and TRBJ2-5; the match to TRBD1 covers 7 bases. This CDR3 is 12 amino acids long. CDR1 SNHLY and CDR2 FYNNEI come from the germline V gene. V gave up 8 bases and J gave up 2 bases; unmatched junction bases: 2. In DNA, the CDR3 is TGTGCCAGCGACAGGGATCAAGAGACCCAGTACTTC. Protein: CASDRDQETQYF. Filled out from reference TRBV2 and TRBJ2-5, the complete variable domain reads EPEVTQTPSHQVTQMGQEVILRCVPISNHLYFYWYRQILGQKVEFLVSFYNNEISEKSEIFDDQFSVERPDGSNFTLKIRSTKLEDSAMYFCASDRDQETQYFGPGTRLLVL.

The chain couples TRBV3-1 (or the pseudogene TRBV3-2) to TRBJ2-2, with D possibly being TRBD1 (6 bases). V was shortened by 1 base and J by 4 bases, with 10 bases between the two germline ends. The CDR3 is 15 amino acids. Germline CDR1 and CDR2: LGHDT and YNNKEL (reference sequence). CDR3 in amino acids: CASSQGGHLTGELFF. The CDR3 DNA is TGTGCCAGCAGCCAAGGGGGACACCTCACCGGGGAGCTGTTTTTT.

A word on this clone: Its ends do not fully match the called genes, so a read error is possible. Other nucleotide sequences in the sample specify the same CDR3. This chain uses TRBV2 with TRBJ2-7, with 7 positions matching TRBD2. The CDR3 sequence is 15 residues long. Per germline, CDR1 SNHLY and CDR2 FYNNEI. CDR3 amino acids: CASSRTSVKAYEQYF. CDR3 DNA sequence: TGCGCCAGCAGTAGAACTAGCGTTAAGGCCTACGAGCAGTACTTC.

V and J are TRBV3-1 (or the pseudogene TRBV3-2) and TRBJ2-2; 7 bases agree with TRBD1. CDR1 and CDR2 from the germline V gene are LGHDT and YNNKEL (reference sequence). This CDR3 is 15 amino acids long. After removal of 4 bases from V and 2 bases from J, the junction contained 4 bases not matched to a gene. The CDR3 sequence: CASSPRQGNTGELFF. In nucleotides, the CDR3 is TGTGCCAGCAGCCCGAGACAGGGAAACACCGGGGAGCTGTTTTTT.

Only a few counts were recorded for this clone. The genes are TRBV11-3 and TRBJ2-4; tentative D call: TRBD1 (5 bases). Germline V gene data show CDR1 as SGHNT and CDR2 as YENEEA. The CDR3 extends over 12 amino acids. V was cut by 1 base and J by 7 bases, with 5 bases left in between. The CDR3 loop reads CASSLGQNIQYF. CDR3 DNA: TGTGCCAGCAGCTTAGGACAGAACATTCAGTACTTC.